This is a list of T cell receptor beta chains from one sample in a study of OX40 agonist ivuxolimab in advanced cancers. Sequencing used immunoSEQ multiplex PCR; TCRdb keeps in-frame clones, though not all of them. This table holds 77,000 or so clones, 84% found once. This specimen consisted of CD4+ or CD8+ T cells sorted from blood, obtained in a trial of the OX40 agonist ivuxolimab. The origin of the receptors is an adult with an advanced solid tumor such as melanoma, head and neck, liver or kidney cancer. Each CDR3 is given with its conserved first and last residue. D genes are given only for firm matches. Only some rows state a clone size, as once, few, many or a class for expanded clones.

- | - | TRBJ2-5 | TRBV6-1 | CASSPTGETQYF | TGTGCCAGCAGCCCAACAGGGGAGACCCAGTACTTC
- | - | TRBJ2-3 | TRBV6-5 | CASGRATDTQYF | TGTGCCAGCGGGCGGGCCACAGATACGCAGTATTTT
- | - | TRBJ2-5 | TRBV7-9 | CASSLVGETQYF | TGTGCCAGCAGCTTAGTTGGAGAGACCCAGTACTTC
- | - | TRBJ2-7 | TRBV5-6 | CASSSPGKSSYEQYF | TGTGCCAGCAGCTCGCCAGGAAAAAGCTCCTACGAGCAGTACTTC
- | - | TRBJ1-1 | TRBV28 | CASSPPRYTEAFF | TGTGCCAGCAGCCCCCCTCGGTACACTGAAGCTTTCTTT
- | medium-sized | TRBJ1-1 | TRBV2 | CASSRSTLNTEAFF | TGTGCCAGCAGTCGATCTACCCTGAACACTGAAGCTTTCTTT
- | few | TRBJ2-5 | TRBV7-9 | CASSLAQGGETQYF | TGTGCCAGCAGCTTAGCGCAGGGAGGAGAGACCCAGTACTTC
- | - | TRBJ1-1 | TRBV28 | CASQAHGLNTEAFF | TGTGCCAGCCAGGCACACGGACTTAACACTGAAGCTTTCTTT
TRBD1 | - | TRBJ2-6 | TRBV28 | CASSSRDSRRGGANVLTF | TGTGCCAGCAGTTCCCGGGACAGCAGAAGGGGTGGGGCCAACGTCCTGACTTTC
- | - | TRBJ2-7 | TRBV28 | CASRYPTGRPDYEQYF | TGTGCCAGCAGATATCCGACAGGGAGGCCTGACTACGAGCAGTACTTC
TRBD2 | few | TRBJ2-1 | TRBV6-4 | CASSASGRSYNEQFF | TGTGCCAGCAGTGCTAGCGGGAGATCCTACAATGAGCAGTTCTTC
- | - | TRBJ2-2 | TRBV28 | CASSSPNTGELFF | TGTGCCAGCAGCTCCCCGAACACCGGGGAGCTGTTTTTT
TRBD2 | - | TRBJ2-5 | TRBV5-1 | CASSFAREAWETQYF | TGCGCCAGCAGCTTCGCACGGGAGGCTTGGGAGACCCAGTACTTC
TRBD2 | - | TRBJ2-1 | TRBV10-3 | CATLRRGSGGYNEQFF | TGTGCCACCCTCCGTCGGGGTAGCGGGGGGTACAATGAGCAGTTCTTC
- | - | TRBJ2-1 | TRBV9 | CASSVGTADDQFF | TGTGCCAGCAGCGTAGGGACAGCTGATGATCAGTTCTTC
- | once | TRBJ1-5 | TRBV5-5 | CASSFKGGGNQPQHF | TGTGCCAGCAGCTTTAAGGGAGGGGGCAATCAGCCCCAGCATTTT
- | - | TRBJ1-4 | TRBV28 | CASGREKLFF | TGTGCCAGCGGGCGAGAAAAACTGTTTTTT
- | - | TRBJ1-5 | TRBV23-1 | CASSLNGGPGYGRNQPQHF | TGCGCCAGCAGTCTCAATGGGGGCCCCGGGTACGGGCGCAATCAGCCCCAGCATTTT
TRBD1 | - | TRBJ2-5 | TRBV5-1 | CASSFGATGPQETQYF | TGCGCCAGCAGCTTCGGTGCGACAGGGCCCCAAGAGACCCAGTACTTC
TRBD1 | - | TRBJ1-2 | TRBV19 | CASSPRQGATVYGYTF | TGTGCCAGTAGTCCTCGACAGGGGGCTACGGTCTATGGCTACACCTTC
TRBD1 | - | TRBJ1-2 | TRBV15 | CATSLPGQGAYGYTF | TGTGCCACCAGTTTACCGGGACAGGGGGCCTATGGCTACACCTTC
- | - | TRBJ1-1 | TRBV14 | CASSLQVNTEAFF | TGTGCCAGCAGCCTGCAAGTGAACACTGAAGCTTTCTTT
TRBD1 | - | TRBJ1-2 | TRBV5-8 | CASSYDRGRGYTF | TGTGCCAGCAGCTATGACAGGGGACGTGGCTACACCTTC
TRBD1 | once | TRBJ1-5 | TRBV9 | CASSVTGARVEPQHF | TGTGCCAGCAGCGTGACAGGGGCCCGGGTTGAGCCCCAGCATTTT
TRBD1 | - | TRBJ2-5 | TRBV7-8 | CASSQPGQAFQETQYF | TGTGCCAGCAGCCAGCCGGGACAGGCTTTCCAAGAGACCCAGTACTTC
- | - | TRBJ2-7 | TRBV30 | CAWSPWGGPYEQYF | TGTGCCTGGAGCCCCTGGGGCGGCCCCTACGAGCAGTACTTC
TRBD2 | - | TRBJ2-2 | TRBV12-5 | CASGLAGLARTGELFF | TGTGCTAGTGGTTTGGCCGGACTAGCGAGAACCGGGGAGCTGTTTTTT
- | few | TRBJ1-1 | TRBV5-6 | CASSLWPSEHTEAFF | TGTGCCAGCAGCTTGTGGCCTTCCGAGCACACTGAAGCTTTCTTT
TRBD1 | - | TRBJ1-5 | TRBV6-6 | CASSYTGDRGDQPQHF | TGTGCCAGCAGTTATACCGGGGACAGGGGCGATCAGCCCCAGCATTTT
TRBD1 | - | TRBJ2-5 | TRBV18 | CASSRDSNPGTQYF | TGTGCCAGCTCACGGGACAGCAATCCCGGGACCCAGTACTTC
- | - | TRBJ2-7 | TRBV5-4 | CASTELTRWSGAGPYEQYF | TGTGCCAGCACCGAACTCACGAGGTGGAGTGGAGCGGGTCCCTACGAGCAGTACTTC